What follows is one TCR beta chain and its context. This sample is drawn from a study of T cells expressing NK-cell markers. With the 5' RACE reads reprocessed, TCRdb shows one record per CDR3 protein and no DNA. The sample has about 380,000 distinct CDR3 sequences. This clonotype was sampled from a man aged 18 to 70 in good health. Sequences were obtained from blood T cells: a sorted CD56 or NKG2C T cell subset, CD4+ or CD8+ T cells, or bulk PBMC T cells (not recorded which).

The CDR3 sequence: CASRGDRGLSYEQYF. This chain connects TRBV12-3 or TRBV12-4 to TRBJ2-7; lacking DNA, the TRBD1 call made by TCRdb goes unchecked. The CDR3 is made up of 15 amino acids.